This T cell receptor (beta chain) is drawn from a study of blood T cell repertoires in COVID-19. Background on the study: COVID-19 samples collected from the United States, Italy and Spain covered acute and convalescent phases. From T cells, B-cell-depleted T cells, or PBMCs came the material, which was cDNA or gDNA.

The ends lost 6 bases at V and 1 base at J; junction bases unmatched: 5. Germline values: CDR1 MDHEN, CDR2 SYDVKM. There are 15 residues in the CDR3. As handled by the study authors: Counts of nucleated cells, estimated from reference gene primer amplification, were obtained. This table comes from immunoSEQ multiplex PCR, and its TCRdb copy is limited to in-frame clones, with some not included. For V, J and clone size, that table is used; D and trimming come from the DNA. The sample lists some 180,000 clones, around 84% occurring once. The origin of this receptor is a human donor in a cohort sampled during active COVID-19. Sequencing was carried out using peripheral blood. The chain recombines TRBV28 with TRBJ1-5; 8 bases agree with TRBD1. The CDR3, as DNA: TGTGCCAGCAGGCAGTGGACAGGGAGCAATCAGCCCCAGCATTTT. Its protein is CASRQWTGSNQPQHF. Looking up the rest from reference TRBV28 and TRBJ1-5 gives the full variable domain: DVKVTQSSRYLVKRTGEKVFLECVQDMDHENMFWYRQDPGLGLRLIYFSYDVKMKEKGDIPEGYSVSREKKERFSLILESASTNQTSMYLCASRQWTGSNQPQHFGDGTRLSIL.